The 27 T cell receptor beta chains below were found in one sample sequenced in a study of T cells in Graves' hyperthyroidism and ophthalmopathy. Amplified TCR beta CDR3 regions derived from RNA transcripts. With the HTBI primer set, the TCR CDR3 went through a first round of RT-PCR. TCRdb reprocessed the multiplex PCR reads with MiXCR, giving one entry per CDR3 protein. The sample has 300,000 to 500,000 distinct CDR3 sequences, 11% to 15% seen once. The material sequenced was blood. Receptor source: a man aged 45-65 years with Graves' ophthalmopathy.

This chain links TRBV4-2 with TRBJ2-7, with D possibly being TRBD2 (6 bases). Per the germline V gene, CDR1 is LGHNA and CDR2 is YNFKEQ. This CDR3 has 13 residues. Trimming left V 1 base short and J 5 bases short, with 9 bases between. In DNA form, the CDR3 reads TGTGCCAGCAGCCAAGGCGGGGCAGACGAGCAGTACTTC. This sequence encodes CASSQGGADEQYF.

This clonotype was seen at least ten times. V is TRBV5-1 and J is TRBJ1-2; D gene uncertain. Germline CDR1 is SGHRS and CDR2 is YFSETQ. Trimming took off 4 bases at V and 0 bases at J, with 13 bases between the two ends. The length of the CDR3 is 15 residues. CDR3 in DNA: TGCGCCAGCAGCCGAGAGTTACCATCTAACTATGGCTACACCTTC. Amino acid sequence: CASSRELPSNYGYTF. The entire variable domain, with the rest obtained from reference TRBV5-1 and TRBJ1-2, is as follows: KAGVTQTPRYLIKTRGQQVTLSCSPISGHRSVSWYQQTPGQGLQFLFEYFSETQRNKGNFPGRFSGRQFSNSRSEMNVSTLELGDSALYLCASSRELPSNYGYTFGSGTRLTVV.

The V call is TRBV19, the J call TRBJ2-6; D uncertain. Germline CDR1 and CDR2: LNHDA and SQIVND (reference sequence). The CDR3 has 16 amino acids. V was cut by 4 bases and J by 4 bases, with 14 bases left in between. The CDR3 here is CASSKPDTPGANVLTF. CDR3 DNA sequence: TGTGCCAGTAGTAAGCCCGACACTCCCGGGGCCAACGTCCTGACTTTC.

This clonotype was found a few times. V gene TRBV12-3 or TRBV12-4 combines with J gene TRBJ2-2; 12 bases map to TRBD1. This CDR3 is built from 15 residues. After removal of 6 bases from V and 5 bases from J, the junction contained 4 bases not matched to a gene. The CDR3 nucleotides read TGTGCCAGCAGAGGGACAGGGGGCCGGACCGGGGAGCTGTTTTTT. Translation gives CASRGTGGRTGELFF.

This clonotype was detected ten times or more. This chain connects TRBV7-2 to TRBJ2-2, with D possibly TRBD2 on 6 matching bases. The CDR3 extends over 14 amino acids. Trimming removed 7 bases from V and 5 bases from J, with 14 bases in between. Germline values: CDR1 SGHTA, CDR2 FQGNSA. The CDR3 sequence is CASTGLRGTGELFF. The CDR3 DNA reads TGTGCCAGCACCGGCCTTCGGGGGACCGGGGAGCTGTTTTTT.

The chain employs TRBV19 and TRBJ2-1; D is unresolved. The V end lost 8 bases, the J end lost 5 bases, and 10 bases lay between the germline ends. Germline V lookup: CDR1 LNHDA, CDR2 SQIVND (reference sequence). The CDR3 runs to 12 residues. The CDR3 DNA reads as TGTGCCAGTCGTTTTGGCGACAATGAGCAGTTCTTC. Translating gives CASRFGDNEQFF.

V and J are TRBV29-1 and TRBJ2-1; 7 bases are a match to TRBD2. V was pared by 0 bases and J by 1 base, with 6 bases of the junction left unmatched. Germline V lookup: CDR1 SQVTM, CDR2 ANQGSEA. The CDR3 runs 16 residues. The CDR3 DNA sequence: TGCAGCGTTGAAGAAGGGAGGACTAGTTCCTACAATGAGCAGTTCTTC. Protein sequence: CSVEEGRTSSYNEQFF.

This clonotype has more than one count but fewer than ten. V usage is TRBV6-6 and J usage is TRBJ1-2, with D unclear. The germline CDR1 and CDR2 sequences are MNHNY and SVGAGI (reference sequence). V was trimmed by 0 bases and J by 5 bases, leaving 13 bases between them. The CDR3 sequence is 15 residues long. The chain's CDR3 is CASSYSPTWQYGYTF. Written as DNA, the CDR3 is TGTGCCAGCAGTTACTCACCGACATGGCAGTATGGCTACACCTTC.

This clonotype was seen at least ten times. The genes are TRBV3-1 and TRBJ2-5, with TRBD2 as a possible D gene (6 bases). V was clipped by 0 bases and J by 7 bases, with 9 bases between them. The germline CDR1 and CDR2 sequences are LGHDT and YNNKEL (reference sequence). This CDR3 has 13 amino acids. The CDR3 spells CASSQDYGGTQYF. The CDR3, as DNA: TGTGCCAGCAGCCAAGATTACGGGGGGACCCAGTACTTC.

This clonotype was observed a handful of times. CDR3 sequence (DNA): TGTGCCAGCAGTTTGGGGGTACAGGGAAATCAGCCCCAGCATTTT. Amino acid sequence: CASSLGVQGNQPQHF. The chain is built from TRBV27 and TRBJ1-5, with a possible D match to TRBD1 (6 bases). V lost 3 bases, J lost 4 bases, and 13 bases lay in between. CDR3 length: 15 residues. Germline V gene lookup returns CDR1 MNHEY and CDR2 SMNVEV (reference sequence).

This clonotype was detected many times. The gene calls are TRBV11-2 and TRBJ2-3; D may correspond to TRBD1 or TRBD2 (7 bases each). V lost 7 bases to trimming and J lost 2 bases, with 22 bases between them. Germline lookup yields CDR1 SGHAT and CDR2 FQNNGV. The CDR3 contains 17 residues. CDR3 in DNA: TGTGCCAGCACCCGCCAGGGGGGGGACAGCGCCACAGATACGCAGTATTTT. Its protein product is CASTRQGGDSATDTQYF. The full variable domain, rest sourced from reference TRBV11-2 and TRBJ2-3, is EAGVAQSPRYKIIEKRQSVAFWCNPISGHATLYWYQQILGQGPKLLIQFQNNGVVDDSQLPKDRFSAERLKGVDSTLKIQPAKLEDSAVYLCASTRQGGDSATDTQYFGPGTRLTVL.

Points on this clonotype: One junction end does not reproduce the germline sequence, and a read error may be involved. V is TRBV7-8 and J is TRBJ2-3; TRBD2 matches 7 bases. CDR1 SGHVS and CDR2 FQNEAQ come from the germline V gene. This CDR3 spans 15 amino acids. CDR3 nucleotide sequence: TGTGCCAGCAGCCGGGGACCGACTAGCACAGATACGCGGTATTTT. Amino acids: CASSRGPTSTDTRYF.

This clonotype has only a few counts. The CDR3 nucleotides read TGCGCCAGCAGCCCACAGAAAAAGGGATACGAGCAGTACTTC. Translated: CASSPQKKGYEQYF. The rearrangement links TRBV4-1 to TRBJ2-7; no firm D call. The CDR3 covers 14 residues. In germline, CDR1 is MGHRA, CDR2 YSYEKL. V was shortened by 4 bases and J by 4 bases, with 14 bases between the two germline ends.

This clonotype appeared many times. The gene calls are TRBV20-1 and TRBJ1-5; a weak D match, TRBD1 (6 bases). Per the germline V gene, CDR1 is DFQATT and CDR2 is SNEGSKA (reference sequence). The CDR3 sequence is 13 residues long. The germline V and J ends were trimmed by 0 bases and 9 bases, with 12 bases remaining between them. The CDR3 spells CSARDQGMSPQHF. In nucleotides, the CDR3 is TGCAGTGCTAGAGATCAGGGGATGTCGCCCCAGCATTTT.

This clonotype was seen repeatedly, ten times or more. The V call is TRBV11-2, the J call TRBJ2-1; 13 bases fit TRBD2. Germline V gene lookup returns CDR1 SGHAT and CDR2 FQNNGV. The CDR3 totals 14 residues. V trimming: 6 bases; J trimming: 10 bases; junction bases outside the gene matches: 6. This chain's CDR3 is CASSTGGLAGEQFF. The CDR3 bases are TGTGCCAGCAGTACGGGGGGACTAGCGGGAGAGCAGTTCTTC.

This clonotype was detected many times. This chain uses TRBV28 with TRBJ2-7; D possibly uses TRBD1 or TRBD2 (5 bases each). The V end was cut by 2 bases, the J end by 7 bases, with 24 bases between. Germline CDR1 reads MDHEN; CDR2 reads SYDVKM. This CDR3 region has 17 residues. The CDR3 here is CASSLMIELRDRLEQYF. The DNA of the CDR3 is TGTGCCAGCAGTTTAATGATTGAGTTAAGGGACCGCCTGGAGCAGTACTTC.

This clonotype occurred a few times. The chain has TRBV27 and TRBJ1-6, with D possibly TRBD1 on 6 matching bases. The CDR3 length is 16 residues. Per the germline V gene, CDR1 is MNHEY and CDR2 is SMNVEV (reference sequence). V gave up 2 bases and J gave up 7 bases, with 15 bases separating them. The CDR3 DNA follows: TGTGCCAGCAGTTTAGTGTCGGGGGCAGACAATTCACCCCTCCACTTT. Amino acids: CASSLVSGADNSPLHF.

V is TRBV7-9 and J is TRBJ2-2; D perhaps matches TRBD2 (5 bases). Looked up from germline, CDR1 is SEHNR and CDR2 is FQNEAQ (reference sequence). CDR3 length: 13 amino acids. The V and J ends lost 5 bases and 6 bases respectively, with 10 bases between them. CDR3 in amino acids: CASSPAASGELFF. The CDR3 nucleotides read TGTGCCAGCAGCCCAGCGGCTTCCGGGGAGCTGTTTTTT.

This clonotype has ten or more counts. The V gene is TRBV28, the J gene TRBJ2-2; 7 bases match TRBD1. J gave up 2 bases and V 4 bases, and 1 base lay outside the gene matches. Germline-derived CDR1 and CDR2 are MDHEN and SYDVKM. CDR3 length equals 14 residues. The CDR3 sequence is CASSSGGNTGELFF. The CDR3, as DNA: TGTGCCAGCAGTTCAGGGGGTAACACCGGGGAGCTGTTTTTT. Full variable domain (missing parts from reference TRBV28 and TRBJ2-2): DVKVTQSSRYLVKRTGEKVFLECVQDMDHENMFWYRQDPGLGLRLIYFSYDVKMKEKGDIPEGYSVSREKKERFSLILESASTNQTSMYLCASSSGGNTGELFFGEGSRLTVL.

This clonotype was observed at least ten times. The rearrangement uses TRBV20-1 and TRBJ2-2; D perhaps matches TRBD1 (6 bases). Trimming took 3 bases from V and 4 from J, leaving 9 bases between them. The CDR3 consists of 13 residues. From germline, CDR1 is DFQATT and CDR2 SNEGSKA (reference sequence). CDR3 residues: CSASRGITGELFF. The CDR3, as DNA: TGCAGTGCTAGTAGGGGGATCACCGGGGAGCTGTTTTTT.

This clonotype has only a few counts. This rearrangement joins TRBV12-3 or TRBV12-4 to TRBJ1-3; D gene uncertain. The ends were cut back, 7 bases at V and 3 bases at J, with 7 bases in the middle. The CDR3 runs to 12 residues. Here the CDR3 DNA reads TGTGCCAGCACCGGGTATGGAAACACCATATATTTT. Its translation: CASTGYGNTIYF.

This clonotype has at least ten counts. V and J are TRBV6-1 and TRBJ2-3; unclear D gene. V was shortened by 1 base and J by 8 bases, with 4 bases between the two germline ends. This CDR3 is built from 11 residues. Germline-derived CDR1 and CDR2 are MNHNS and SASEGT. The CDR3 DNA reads TGTGCCAGCAGTGAAGGGGTTACGCAGTATTTT. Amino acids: CASSEGVTQYF.

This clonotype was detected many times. The CDR3 loop is CAWESTAGVGTQYF. In DNA form, the CDR3 reads TGTGCCTGGGAATCAACAGCGGGAGTTGGCACTCAGTACTTC. V is TRBV30 and J is TRBJ2-4; 8 positions agree with TRBD2. CDR1 and CDR2 from the germline V gene are GTSNPN and SVGIG (reference sequence). After removal of 5 bases from V and 12 bases from J, the junction contained 15 bases not matched to a gene. The CDR3 has 14 residues.

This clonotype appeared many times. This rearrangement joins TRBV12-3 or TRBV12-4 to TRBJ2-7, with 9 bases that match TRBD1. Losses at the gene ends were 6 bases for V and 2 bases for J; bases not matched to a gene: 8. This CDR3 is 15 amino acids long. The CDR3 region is CASSDIQGAPYEQYF. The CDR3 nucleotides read TGTGCCAGCAGCGACATACAGGGGGCCCCCTACGAGCAGTACTTC.

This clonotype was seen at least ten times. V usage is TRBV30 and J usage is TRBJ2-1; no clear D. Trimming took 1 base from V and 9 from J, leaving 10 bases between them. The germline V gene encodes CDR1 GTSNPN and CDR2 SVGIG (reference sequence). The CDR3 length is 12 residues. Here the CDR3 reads CAWSGSPGEQFF. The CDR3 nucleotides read TGTGCCTGGAGTGGGTCCCCAGGTGAGCAGTTCTTC. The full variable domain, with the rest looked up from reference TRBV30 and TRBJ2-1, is SQTIHQWPATLVQPVGSPLSLECTVEGTSNPNLYWYRQAAGRGLQLLFYSVGIGQISSEVPQNLSASRPQDRQFILSSKKLLLSDSGFYLCAWSGSPGEQFFGPGTRLTVL.

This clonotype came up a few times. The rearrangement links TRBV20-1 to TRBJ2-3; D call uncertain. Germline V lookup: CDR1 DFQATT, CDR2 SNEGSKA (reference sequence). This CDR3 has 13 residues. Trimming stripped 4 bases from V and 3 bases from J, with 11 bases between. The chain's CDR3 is CSATPMVTDTQYF. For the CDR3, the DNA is TGCAGTGCTACACCTATGGTAACAGATACGCAGTATTTT.

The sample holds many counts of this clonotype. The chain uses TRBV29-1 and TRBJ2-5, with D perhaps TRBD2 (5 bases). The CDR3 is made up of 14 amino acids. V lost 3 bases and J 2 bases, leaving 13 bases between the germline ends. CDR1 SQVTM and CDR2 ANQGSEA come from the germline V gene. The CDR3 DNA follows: TGCAGCGTTGACGAGAGGGATCGGCAAGAGACCCAGTACTTC. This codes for CSVDERDRQETQYF.